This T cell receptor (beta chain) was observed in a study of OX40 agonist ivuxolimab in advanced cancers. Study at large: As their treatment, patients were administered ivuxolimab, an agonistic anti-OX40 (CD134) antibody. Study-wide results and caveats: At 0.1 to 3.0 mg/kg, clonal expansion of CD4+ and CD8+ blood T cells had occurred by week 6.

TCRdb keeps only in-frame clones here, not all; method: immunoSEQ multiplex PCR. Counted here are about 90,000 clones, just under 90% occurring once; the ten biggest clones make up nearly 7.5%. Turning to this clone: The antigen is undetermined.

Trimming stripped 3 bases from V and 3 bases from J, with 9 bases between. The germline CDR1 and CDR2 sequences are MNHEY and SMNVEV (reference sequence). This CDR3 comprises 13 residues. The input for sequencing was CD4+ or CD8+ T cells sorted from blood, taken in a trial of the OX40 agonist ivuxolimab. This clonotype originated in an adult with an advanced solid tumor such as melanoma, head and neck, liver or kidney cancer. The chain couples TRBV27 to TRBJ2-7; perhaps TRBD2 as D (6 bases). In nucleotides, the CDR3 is TGTGCCAGCAGTTTGCGGGGACTCTACGAGCAGTACTTC. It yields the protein CASSLRGLYEQYF.